The subject of this entry is one T cell receptor (beta chain). The junction does not match germline at one end; this may be a read error. This entry belongs to a study of blood T cell repertoires in COVID-19. The germline CDR1 and CDR2 sequences are SSHAT and FNYEAQ (reference sequence). The CDR3 spans 16 residues. Assay: immunoSEQ multiplex PCR; the TCRdb copy retains only in-frame clones and omits some. There are under 500,000 clones in the sample; roughly nine tenths occur only once, and 1% to 1.3% lies in the top ten. The clonotype comes from a man aged 30-40 years who had recovered from COVID-19. Sequenced sample: PBMCs or T cells enriched from blood (not recorded which). The chain links TRBV7-7 to TRBJ2-2; 8 bases agree with TRBD1. The CDR3 DNA sequence: TGTGCTAGCAGCTTAGGGGGTGGACAGGGATCAGGGGAGCTGTTTTTT. Encoded protein: CASSLGGGQGSGELFF.